Below are 30 T cell receptor beta chains sequenced from a single sample in a study of T cell clonotyping in hematopoietic cell transplantation. Generated by immunoSEQ multiplex PCR, the TCRdb table keeps only in-frame clones and is missing some. The sample yields about 69,000 clones, just under 95% seen once. The sequenced material came from peripheral blood mononuclear cells. These receptors came from a man aged 50-59 years in good health. Some clones in this sample may be carry-over from other donors' samples.

This rearrangement joins TRBV9 to TRBJ2-7; TRBD2 matches at 7 bases. The length of the CDR3 is 15 residues. Germline trimming cut 5 bases from V and 2 bases from J; bases unmatched to any gene: 10. Germline V gene lookup returns CDR1 SGDLS and CDR2 YYNGEE. The CDR3: CASSKGAGETYEQYF. The CDR3 bases are TGTGCCAGCAGTAAAGGTGCGGGGGAAACCTACGAGCAGTACTTC.

The chain couples TRBV7-2 to TRBJ2-7, with TRBD2 matching 11 bases. CDR3 length equals 15 residues. Germline trimming cut 4 bases from V and 7 bases from J; bases unmatched to any gene: 9. The V gene's germline CDR1 is SGHTA and CDR2 FQGNSA. The CDR3 coding sequence is TGTGCCAGCAGCTCTGATTCTAGCGGGGGGTATGAGCAGTACTTC. Residues: CASSSDSSGGYEQYF.

The CDR3 sequence: CATILSGANVLTF. The CDR3 DNA reads TGTGCCACCATCCTTTCTGGGGCCAACGTCCTGACTTTC. The chain employs TRBV28 and TRBJ2-6; D ambiguous. The ends were cut back, 10 bases at V and 1 base at J, with 8 bases in the middle. The CDR3 consists of 13 residues. Germline V gene sequence: CDR1 MDHEN, CDR2 SYDVKM.

The chain employs TRBV30 and TRBJ2-5; TRBD2 matches at 13 bases. This CDR3 comprises 17 residues. V trimming: 1 base; J trimming: 5 bases; junction bases outside the gene matches: 10. Germline-derived CDR1 and CDR2 are GTSNPN and SVGIG (reference sequence). The CDR3 spells CAWSGSAGTSGTETQYF. The CDR3 coding sequence is TGTGCCTGGAGTGGATCCGCCGGGACTAGCGGGACTGAGACCCAGTACTTC.

The CDR3 here is CASSNQGWGALEETQYF. CDR3 bases: TGTGCCAGTAGTAACCAGGGGTGGGGGGCTTTGGAAGAGACCCAGTACTTC. V is TRBV19 and J is TRBJ2-5, with D perhaps TRBD1 or TRBD2 (6 bases each). From germline, CDR1 is LNHDA and CDR2 SQIVND (reference sequence). Trimming took 4 bases from V and 3 from J, leaving 21 bases between them. The CDR3 sequence is 17 residues long.

The gene calls are TRBV7-2 and TRBJ1-5; 7 nucleotides match TRBD1. Germline V gives CDR1 SGHTA, CDR2 FQGNSA. V trimming: 6 bases; J trimming: 4 bases; junction bases outside the gene matches: 3. The CDR3 totals 13 residues. In nucleotides, the CDR3 is TGTGCCAGCAGTGGGACAGTTAATCAGCCCCAGCATTTT. This gives the protein CASSGTVNQPQHF.

The chain couples TRBV19 to TRBJ1-5, with a possible D match to TRBD1 (6 bases). From germline, CDR1 is LNHDA and CDR2 SQIVND (reference sequence). The V gene lost 3 bases and the J gene lost 2 bases, with 11 bases spanning the gap. CDR3 length: 15 amino acids. In DNA form, the CDR3 reads TGTGCCAGTAGTATGATAGGGGGGGGCAATCAGCCCCAGCATTTT. It specifies CASSMIGGGNQPQHF.

The chain has TRBV2 and TRBJ1-2, with D maybe TRBD1 (5 bases). This CDR3 comprises 13 residues. Trimming shortened V by 3 bases and J by 4 bases, and 9 bases separated the two germline ends. Germline V lookup: CDR1 SNHLY, CDR2 FYNNEI. This chain's CDR3 is CASSEQGSYGYTF. The CDR3 nucleotides are TGTGCCAGCAGTGAGCAGGGATCCTATGGCTACACCTTC.

This chain connects TRBV6-1 to TRBJ2-5; 7 bases agree with TRBD2. The junction had 4 bases not matched to a gene; V was cut back by 8 bases and J by 1 base. Germline V lookup: CDR1 MNHNS, CDR2 SASEGT. This CDR3 has 13 residues. CDR3 sequence: CASGEGVQETQYF. CDR3 DNA: TGTGCCAGCGGGGAGGGAGTCCAAGAGACCCAGTACTTC.

CDR3 loop: CASRGTGANEEKLFF. CDR3 nucleotides: TGTGCCAGCAGGGGGACAGGGGCGAATGAGGAAAAACTGTTTTTT. This chain uses TRBV27 with TRBJ1-4; TRBD1 matches 10 bases. Germline trimming cut 6 bases from V and 8 bases from J; bases unmatched to any gene: 9. In germline, CDR1 is MNHEY, CDR2 SMNVEV (reference sequence). CDR3 size: 15 residues.

This chain connects TRBV6-5 to TRBJ1-2, with D perhaps matching TRBD1 (6 bases). The CDR3 length is 15 residues. In germline, CDR1 is MNHEY, CDR2 SVGAGI. Trimming pared 4 bases from V and 2 bases from J, leaving 14 bases between. The CDR3 coding sequence is TGTGCCAGCAGTTCCACCGGGACAAAAAACTATGGCTACACCTTC. This sequence encodes CASSSTGTKNYGYTF.

V usage is TRBV28 and J usage is TRBJ2-5, with TRBD1 matching 8 bases. The germline CDR1 and CDR2 sequences are MDHEN and SYDVKM. Trimming at V came to 4 bases and at J to 9 bases, leaving 16 bases not matched to a gene. The CDR3 is made up of 16 amino acids. CDR3: CASSSRQGLTITAQYF. The CDR3 DNA is TGTGCCAGCAGTTCGCGACAGGGGTTAACTATTACGGCCCAGTACTTC. Variable domain in full (rest from reference TRBV28 and TRBJ2-5): DVKVTQSSRYLVKRTGEKVFLECVQDMDHENMFWYRQDPGLGLRLIYFSYDVKMKEKGDIPEGYSVSREKKERFSLILESASTNQTSMYLCASSSRQGLTITAQYFGPGTRLLVL.

The gene calls are TRBV6-1 and TRBJ1-1, with a weak D call TRBD1 (5 bases). Trimming removed 6 bases from V and 0 bases from J, with 8 bases in between. This CDR3 is built from 13 residues. Per germline, CDR1 MNHNS and CDR2 SASEGT. DNA of the CDR3: TGTGCCAGCAGCGGGACTTTGAACACTGAAGCTTTCTTT. As protein: CASSGTLNTEAFF.

The V and J genes are TRBV19 and TRBJ2-3; no definite D call. V lost 5 bases and J 6 bases, leaving 6 bases between the germline ends. This CDR3 is built from 11 residues. Germline V gene lookup returns CDR1 LNHDA and CDR2 SQIVND (reference sequence). In nucleotides, the CDR3 is TGTGCCAGTAGTCGGTGGGATACGCAGTATTTT. Translating gives CASSRWDTQYF. The whole variable domain, filled in from reference TRBV19 and TRBJ2-3, reads DGGITQSPKYLFRKEGQNVTLSCEQNLNHDAMYWYRQDPGQGLRLIYYSQIVNDFQKGDIAEGYSVSREKKESFPLTVTSAQKNPTAFYLCASSRWDTQYFGPGTRLTVL.

This clone showed up just once. The chain uses TRBV6-5 and TRBJ2-5; 7 positions agree with TRBD2. The junction had 9 bases not matched to a gene; V was cut back by 7 bases and J by 1 base. Germline assignment: CDR1 MNHEY and CDR2 SVGAGI. The CDR3 is 15 residues long. CDR3 amino acids: CASKLTGGRQETQYF. The CDR3 region has the DNA TGTGCCAGCAAACTCACGGGAGGTCGCCAAGAGACCCAGTACTTC.

This chain connects TRBV7-9 to TRBJ2-7; the D gene is possibly TRBD1 (6 bases). This CDR3 contains 17 residues. V lost 3 bases to trimming and J lost 2 bases, with 20 bases between them. Germline loops: CDR1 SEHNR, CDR2 FQNEAQ (reference sequence). The CDR3 DNA sequence: TGTGCCAGCAGCTTGCCTTCGACAGGACTCTCTACCTACGAGCAGTACTTC. Protein sequence: CASSLPSTGLSTYEQYF.

The rearrangement links TRBV9 to TRBJ1-1; 7 bases are a match to TRBD1. The CDR3 totals 16 residues. CDR1 is SGDLS, CDR2 YYNGEE, per germline. V was pared by 1 base and J by 0 bases, with 6 bases of the junction left unmatched. CDR3 in DNA: TGTGCCAGCAGCGTATGGGACAGCCCAATGAACACTGAAGCTTTCTTT. This codes for CASSVWDSPMNTEAFF.

The chain uses TRBV7-9 and TRBJ1-1; 8 bases line up with TRBD1. The CDR3 extends over 15 amino acids. Trimming removed 4 bases from V and 1 base from J; junction bases left unmatched: 5. The germline V gene has CDR1 SEHNR and CDR2 FQNEAQ (reference sequence). The CDR3 loop reads CASSSWTGPNTEAFF. In DNA, the CDR3 is TGTGCCAGCAGCTCTTGGACAGGGCCGAACACTGAAGCTTTCTTT.

This chain links TRBV6-1 with TRBJ2-1; 11 bases match TRBD2. CDR3 length equals 15 residues. The germline CDR1 and CDR2 sequences are MNHNS and SASEGT. With V trimmed by 2 bases and J by 8 bases, 5 bases remained unmatched. The CDR3 protein is CASSETSGSSDEQFF. CDR3 DNA: TGTGCCAGCAGTGAAACTAGCGGGAGTTCGGATGAGCAGTTCTTC.

The chain combines TRBV6-4 with TRBJ2-7; TRBD2 matches 9 bases. CDR3 length: 13 residues. Losses at the gene ends were 7 bases for V and 6 bases for J; bases not matched to a gene: 7. Germline V gene data show CDR1 as MRHNA and CDR2 as SNTAGT. The CDR3 here is CASIPSGISEQYF. The CDR3 coding sequence is TGTGCCAGCATCCCTAGCGGGATTTCCGAGCAGTACTTC.

J is TRBJ1-5 and V is TRBV6-5, with 7 bases matching TRBD1. V gave up 9 bases and J gave up 3 bases; unmatched junction bases: 5. The CDR3 extends over 13 amino acids. CDR1 MNHEY and CDR2 SVGAGI come from the germline V gene. CDR3 sequence: CARGQTPNQPQHF. Here the CDR3 DNA reads TGTGCCAGGGGACAGACCCCCAATCAGCCCCAGCATTTT.

The chain combines TRBV7-8 with TRBJ2-1; D may be TRBD1 (6 bases). The CDR3 spans 18 residues. V lost 1 base to trimming and J lost 5 bases, with 21 bases between them. CDR1 SGHVS and CDR2 FQNEAQ come from the germline V gene. CDR3 in DNA: TGTGCCAGCAGCTTAGGTTTGTTAGCAGGGGACGGGGACAATGAGCAGTTCTTC. This gives the protein CASSLGLLAGDGDNEQFF.

The chain employs TRBV5-1 and TRBJ2-3, with D possibly TRBD1 on 6 matching bases. V lost 0 bases and J lost 4, with 9 bases in between. The CDR3 covers 14 residues. Germline CDR1 and CDR2: SGHRS and YFSETQ. The CDR3 protein is CASSLGTAADTQYF. For the CDR3, the DNA is TGCGCCAGCAGCTTGGGGACAGCTGCAGATACGCAGTATTTT.

The CDR3 DNA reads TGTGCCAGCAGTCCGCGGGTCTGGGATCAGCCCCAGCATTTT. Translation gives CASSPRVWDQPQHF. The gene calls are TRBV28 and TRBJ1-5; no definite D call. Germline V gene data show CDR1 as MDHEN and CDR2 as SYDVKM. Trimming removed 5 bases at V and 5 bases at J, with 13 bases between. The CDR3 loop spans 14 amino acids.

The genes are TRBV29-1 and TRBJ2-7; tentatively, D is TRBD2 (7 bases). The CDR3 is 13 residues long. Germline V CDR1 and CDR2: SQVTM, ANQGSEA. The germline V and J ends were trimmed by 0 bases and 6 bases, with 12 bases remaining between them. DNA for the CDR3: TGCAGCGTTGAAGAACAGGGAGGGGGCGAGCAGTACTTC. Protein sequence: CSVEEQGGGEQYF.

The rearrangement links TRBV7-3 to TRBJ2-1, with a possible D match to TRBD2 (5 bases). This CDR3 is built from 16 residues. V dropped 5 bases and J dropped 0 bases, with 14 bases sitting between them. In germline, CDR1 is SGHTA, CDR2 FQGTGA. This CDR3 reads CASSLHPGSSYNEQFF. As DNA, the CDR3 is TGTGCCAGCAGCCTCCACCCGGGGAGCTCCTACAATGAGCAGTTCTTC. The full variable domain, with the rest looked up from reference TRBV7-3 and TRBJ2-1, is GAGVSQTPSNKVTEKGKYVELRCDPISGHTALYWYRQSLGQGPEFLIYFQGTGAADDSGLPNDRFFAVRPEGSVSTLKIQRTERGDSAVYLCASSLHPGSSYNEQFFGPGTRLTVL.

V gene TRBV7-2 combines with J gene TRBJ2-7; the match to TRBD1 covers 9 bases. The trim removed 3 bases at V and 3 bases at J, leaving 6 bases unmatched. The germline V gene encodes CDR1 SGHTA and CDR2 FQGNSA. CDR3 size: 15 residues. This chain's CDR3 is CASSFLGQGNYEQYF. The CDR3 DNA reads TGTGCCAGCAGCTTTTTGGGACAGGGTAACTACGAGCAGTACTTC.

The chain carries TRBV11-2 and TRBJ2-7; maybe TRBD1 (6 bases). This CDR3 contains 13 residues. The V gene's germline CDR1 is SGHAT and CDR2 FQNNGV. Trimming took off 3 bases at V and 5 bases at J, with 11 bases between the two ends. CDR3: CASSLIGQNEQYF. CDR3 nucleotides: TGTGCCAGCAGCTTGATCGGACAGAACGAGCAGTACTTC.

The table lists this clone with a count of one. This chain's CDR3 is CASRDRGFRGSNQPQHF. CDR3 nucleotides: TGTGCCAGCAGGGACAGGGGTTTCAGGGGGAGCAATCAGCCCCAGCATTTT. The J gene is TRBJ1-5, the V gene TRBV28; TRBD1 aligns across 9 bases. The junction had 10 bases not matched to a gene; V was cut back by 6 bases and J by 1 base. Germline loops: CDR1 MDHEN, CDR2 SYDVKM. The CDR3 sequence is 17 residues long.

The chain has TRBV29-1 and TRBJ1-1; 8 bases agree with TRBD1. The germline V gene encodes CDR1 SQVTM and CDR2 ANQGSEA. With 1 base clipped from V and 7 bases from J, the junction kept 2 bases outside the gene matches. This CDR3 has 12 residues. As DNA, the CDR3 is TGCAGCGTTGAAGTGGACAGGGTTGAAGCTTTCTTT. Encoded protein: CSVEVDRVEAFF.